This record covers a single T cell receptor beta chain. These data belong to a study of OX40 agonist ivuxolimab in advanced cancers. Sequencing used immunoSEQ multiplex PCR; TCRdb keeps in-frame clones, though not all of them. The sample consists of 71,000 or so clones, approximately 93% of them appearing once. Germline V gives CDR1 SGHNT, CDR2 YENEEA. The V gene lost 3 bases and the J gene lost 4 bases, with 12 bases spanning the gap. The CDR3 has 14 residues. The chain employs TRBV11-3 and TRBJ2-5; D is unresolved. The sequenced sample was CD4+ or CD8+ T cells sorted from blood, obtained in a trial of the OX40 agonist ivuxolimab. This TCR derives from an adult with an advanced solid tumor such as melanoma, head and neck, liver or kidney cancer. The DNA for the CDR3 is TGTGCCAGCAGCTTTGAGGTCGGGCGAGAGACCCAGTACTTC. It encodes CASSFEVGRETQYF.